What follows are 29 T cell receptor beta chains derived from one specimen sequenced in a study of shared clonotypes between healthy human individuals. The repertoire was sequenced with immunoSEQ multiplex PCR; TCRdb's copy has only in-frame clones and lacks some. The sample shows about 2.3 million clones, about nine tenths of them seen only once. Sequencing input: naive CD4+ T cells from PBMCs. This sample's subset: CD45RA+ positively selected. Every receptor here comes from a man younger than 35 in good health. Some clones in this sample may be carry-over from other donors' samples.

J is TRBJ1-2 and V is TRBV10-3, with 8 bases that match TRBD1. From germline, CDR1 is ENHRY and CDR2 SYGVKD. The CDR3 is 15 residues long. V lost 3 bases and J lost 4; bases outside the gene matches: 7. The CDR3 DNA follows: TGTGCCATCAGTGATCGGGACAGGTATATCTATGGCTACACCTTC. This translates into CAISDRDRYIYGYTF.

V usage is TRBV6-6 and J usage is TRBJ2-7; 7 bases agree with TRBD2. Trimming cost V 2 bases and J 1 base; bases outside gene matches: 8. The CDR3 covers 16 residues. Germline CDR1 and CDR2: MNHNY and SVGAGI (reference sequence). For the CDR3, the DNA is TGTGCCAGCAGTTACCCGGGACGGGGGGTATCCTACGAGCAGTACTTC. Translated: CASSYPGRGVSYEQYF.

V usage is TRBV5-4 and J usage is TRBJ2-3; 12 nucleotides line up with TRBD2. The CDR3 contains 16 residues. Losses at the gene ends were 4 bases for V and 4 bases for J; bases not matched to a gene: 7. The germline gives CDR1 SGHNT, CDR2 YYREEE (reference sequence). The CDR3 sequence: CASSQRLAGESDTQYF. The DNA of the CDR3 is TGTGCCAGCAGCCAGCGACTAGCGGGAGAATCAGATACGCAGTATTTT.

The chain employs TRBV7-3 and TRBJ2-1; D is perhaps TRBD1 or TRBD2 (5 bases each). Germline V gene sequence: CDR1 SGHTA, CDR2 FQGTGA. This CDR3 region has 13 residues. The V end was cut by 5 bases, the J end by 13 bases, with 18 bases between. The CDR3 spells CASSPRDDGPQFF. The DNA for the CDR3 is TGTGCCAGCAGCCCCCGGGACGATGGGCCTCAGTTCTTC.

This clone was seen just once. The chain has TRBV2 and TRBJ2-1, with 9 bases identical to TRBD1. Germline CDR1 reads SNHLY; CDR2 reads FYNNEI. The V and J ends lost 10 bases and 3 bases, in that order; junction bases with no gene match: 4. This CDR3 has 13 residues. The CDR3 is CATSGQGYNEQFF. CDR3 bases: TGTGCCACCTCGGGACAGGGCTACAATGAGCAGTTCTTC.

The chain recombines TRBV4-1 with TRBJ2-7; 10 bases fit TRBD1. Germline V lookup: CDR1 MGHRA, CDR2 YSYEKL. This CDR3 contains 14 residues. Trimming removed 4 bases from V and 3 bases from J; junction bases left unmatched: 3. The chain's CDR3 is CASSRQGAFYEQYF. The CDR3 nucleotides read TGCGCCAGCAGCCGACAGGGGGCCTTCTACGAGCAGTACTTC.

The chain combines TRBV14 with TRBJ1-1; no definite D call. With 4 bases removed from V and 3 bases from J, the gap between germline ends came to 9 bases. There are 13 residues in the CDR3. The germline V gene encodes CDR1 SGHDN and CDR2 FVKESK. The CDR3 protein is CASSPVFDTEAFF. Written as DNA, the CDR3 is TGTGCCAGCAGCCCTGTTTTTGACACTGAAGCTTTCTTT.

This clone showed up just once. The rearrangement uses TRBV30 and TRBJ2-3, with D possibly matching TRBD2 (10 bases). The CDR3 is 18 amino acids. Per germline, CDR1 GTSNPN and CDR2 SVGIG (reference sequence). Trimming left V 6 bases short and J 1 base short, with 26 bases between. This chain's CDR3 is CACRGTGLGLAGTDTQYF. The CDR3 region has the DNA TGTGCCTGTAGGGGGACAGGGTTAGGACTAGCGGGCACAGATACGCAGTATTTT.

This clone was seen only once. This chain uses TRBV28 with TRBJ2-1, with 9 bases aligning to TRBD1. The CDR3 consists of 17 residues. Germline trimming cut 1 base from V and 6 bases from J; bases unmatched to any gene: 10. Germline V gene data show CDR1 as MDHEN and CDR2 as SYDVKM. CDR3 DNA sequence: TGTGCCAGCAGTTTATCCGGGACAGGGCGACGAGGCAATGAGCAGTTCTTC. This codes for CASSLSGTGRRGNEQFF.

The chain carries TRBV27 and TRBJ2-5, with TRBD2 identical over 9 bases. With 7 bases clipped from V and 4 bases from J, the junction kept 16 bases outside the gene matches. The CDR3 runs 17 residues. Per the germline V gene, CDR1 is MNHEY and CDR2 is SMNVEV (reference sequence). This CDR3 is CASTHGGASGVGETQYF. CDR3 nucleotide sequence: TGTGCCAGCACCCACGGCGGGGCTAGCGGGGTTGGAGAGACCCAGTACTTC.

This rearrangement joins TRBV6-5 to TRBJ2-5; 8 bases align to TRBD1. Germline CDR1 MNHEY, CDR2 SVGAGI. The CDR3 spans 13 residues. V gave up 4 bases and J gave up 5 bases; unmatched junction bases: 3. The CDR3 nucleotides are TGTGCCAGCAGTTGGAGGACAGGGGAGACCCAGTACTTC. Protein product: CASSWRTGETQYF.

The gene calls are TRBV5-1 and TRBJ2-1; 11 nucleotides match TRBD2. Trimming removed 4 bases from V and 5 bases from J; junction bases left unmatched: 5. Looked up from germline, CDR1 is SGHRS and CDR2 is YFSETQ. The CDR3 covers 15 residues. Here the CDR3 DNA reads TGCGCCAGCAGCAGGCCGGGACTAGCGGACAATGAGCAGTTCTTC. It yields the protein CASSRPGLADNEQFF.

The J gene is TRBJ2-1, the V gene TRBV15, with 9 bases identical to TRBD1. There are 15 residues in the CDR3. Germline V lookup: CDR1 LNHNV, CDR2 YYDKDF (reference sequence). The J segment lost 9 bases and the V segment lost 5 bases, leaving 11 bases of the junction unmatched. The CDR3 loop reads CATSFRDRVFSEQFF. Written as DNA, the CDR3 is TGTGCCACCAGCTTCCGGGACAGGGTTTTCAGTGAGCAGTTCTTC.

The rearrangement links TRBV5-1 to TRBJ1-1; D is ambiguous. CDR3 size: 14 residues. The germline gives CDR1 SGHRS, CDR2 YFSETQ. Between the trimmed V and J ends, which lost 5 bases and 3 bases, there was a span of 14 bases. This CDR3 is CASRSSGRYTEAFF. CDR3 in DNA: TGCGCCAGCAGATCATCGGGTAGGTACACTGAAGCTTTCTTT.

V gene TRBV28 combines with J gene TRBJ1-1; D is unclear. In germline, CDR1 is MDHEN, CDR2 SYDVKM. This CDR3 has 12 amino acids. Trimming cost V 5 bases and J 10 bases, with 14 bases left between them. The chain's CDR3 is CASSPPARRAFF. The CDR3 DNA reads as TGTGCCAGCAGTCCCCCCGCAAGACGAGCTTTCTTT.

The count of this clone is one. The chain joins TRBV28 to TRBJ1-2; weak D call: TRBD1 (5 bases). V lost 5 bases to trimming and J lost 4 bases, with 8 bases between them. The V gene's germline CDR1 is MDHEN and CDR2 SYDVKM. The length of the CDR3 is 12 residues. The CDR3 coding sequence is TGTGCCAGCAGTGGGGGGGTCTATGGCTACACCTTC. Translation: CASSGGVYGYTF.

Concerning this clone: At the DNA level, this CDR3 is encoded by other sequences in the same sample as well. The gene calls are TRBV29-1 and TRBJ2-5; 7 bases are shared with TRBD1. The CDR3 loop spans 15 amino acids. Germline V CDR1 and CDR2: SQVTM, ANQGSEA. Germline trimming cut 0 bases from V and 7 bases from J; bases unmatched to any gene: 11. The CDR3 protein is CSVEDWAGGHGTQYF. Here the CDR3 DNA reads TGCAGCGTTGAAGATTGGGCAGGGGGTCACGGGACCCAGTACTTC.

The chain carries TRBV6-6 and TRBJ1-1; weak D call: TRBD1 (6 bases). The CDR3 contains 14 residues. Germline loops: CDR1 MNHNY, CDR2 SVGAGI (reference sequence). V was trimmed by 6 bases and J by 0 bases, leaving 11 bases between them. In DNA, the CDR3 is TGTGCCAGCAGCTGGGACATAATGAACACTGAAGCTTTCTTT. This gives the protein CASSWDIMNTEAFF.

The chain is built from TRBV7-8 and TRBJ2-1, with 11 bases that match TRBD2. After removal of 3 bases from V and 0 bases from J, the junction contained 10 bases not matched to a gene. The CDR3 loop spans 19 amino acids. Germline loops: CDR1 SGHVS, CDR2 FQNEAQ. The CDR3 reads CASSLVLGLAGVSYNEQFF. CDR3 sequence (DNA): TGTGCCAGCAGCTTGGTCCTCGGACTAGCGGGCGTCTCCTACAATGAGCAGTTCTTC.

The chain carries TRBV2 and TRBJ1-1; TRBD1 matches at 9 bases. Per the germline V gene, CDR1 is SNHLY and CDR2 is FYNNEI. The CDR3 runs to 15 residues. The junction had 11 bases not matched to a gene; V was cut back by 6 bases and J by 6 bases. The CDR3 region is CASRALGQGTPEAFF. The CDR3 DNA is TGTGCCAGCAGAGCCCTCGGACAGGGGACGCCTGAAGCTTTCTTT.

This clone has only one observation. J is TRBJ1-1 and V is TRBV6-1, with no clear D. The germline V gene has CDR1 MNHNS and CDR2 SASEGT. This CDR3 is 11 amino acids long. V lost 10 bases, J lost 5 bases, and 11 bases lay in between. CDR3 residues: CATNGRTEAFF. Written as DNA, the CDR3 is TGTGCCACCAACGGGAGGACTGAAGCTTTCTTT.

CDR3 amino acids: CASSPRDRDPHQPQHF. The CDR3 DNA reads TGTGCCAGCAGTCCCAGGGACAGGGATCCCCACCAGCCCCAGCATTTT. The rearrangement uses TRBV6-7 and TRBJ1-5, with 9 bases aligning to TRBD1. TRBV6-7 is labeled an ORF, and its function is uncertain. Trimming cost V 5 bases and J 7 bases; bases outside gene matches: 12. The CDR3 consists of 16 residues.

Only one count was recorded for this clone. The gene calls are TRBV7-9 and TRBJ2-7, with 10 positions matching TRBD1. Looked up from germline, CDR1 is SEHNR and CDR2 is FQNEAQ (reference sequence). V was clipped by 5 bases and J by 0 bases; unmatched bases: 4. The CDR3 loop spans 15 amino acids. This CDR3 reads CASSLGTGDSYEQYF. CDR3 sequence (DNA): TGTGCCAGCAGCCTCGGGACAGGGGACTCCTACGAGCAGTACTTC.

This clone was counted between two and nine times. V usage is TRBV28 and J usage is TRBJ1-1; D unclear. The CDR3 has 11 residues. Trimming shortened V by 5 bases and J by 7 bases, and 8 bases separated the two germline ends. Germline CDR1 is MDHEN and CDR2 is SYDVKM. The chain's CDR3 is CASSLFLEAFF. The CDR3, as DNA: TGTGCCAGCAGTCTCTTCCTTGAAGCTTTCTTT.

The chain has TRBV27 and TRBJ2-3; 9 nucleotides match TRBD2. Looked up from germline, CDR1 is MNHEY and CDR2 is SMNVEV (reference sequence). The CDR3 has 16 residues. The trim removed 3 bases at V and 2 bases at J, leaving 6 bases unmatched. CDR3 nucleotide sequence: TGTGCCAGCAGTTTCGGGCTAGCGGGAAACACAGATACGCAGTATTTT. Protein product: CASSFGLAGNTDTQYF.

This rearrangement joins TRBV15 to TRBJ2-5, with 7 bases matching TRBD2. The trim removed 5 bases at V and 2 bases at J, leaving 14 bases unmatched. The CDR3 is 17 residues long. CDR1 is LNHNV and CDR2 is YYDKDF in the germline V gene (reference sequence). DNA of the CDR3: TGTGCCACCAGCCGGGGGTGGAGCGGGACCCCTCAAGAGACCCAGTACTTC. This translates into CATSRGWSGTPQETQYF.

This clone was recorded only once. The V call is TRBV6-5, the J call TRBJ1-4; no clear D. Trimming left V 0 bases short and J 1 base short, with 9 bases between. Germline-derived CDR1 and CDR2 are MNHEY and SVGAGI. The CDR3 loop spans 16 amino acids. The CDR3 coding sequence is TGTGCCAGCAGTTACTCGAGTTGGAGAACTAATGAAAAACTGTTTTTT. Amino acids: CASSYSSWRTNEKLFF.

The chain links TRBV28 to TRBJ2-7; TRBD2 matches at 7 bases. V dropped 2 bases and J dropped 4; count of bases not matched to a gene: 8. The CDR3 loop spans 15 amino acids. In germline, CDR1 is MDHEN, CDR2 SYDVKM. CDR3 amino acids: CASSLGRERKYEQYF. The CDR3 DNA sequence: TGTGCCAGCAGTTTAGGGCGGGAGAGAAAATACGAGCAGTACTTC.

This sequence joins TRBV10-1 and TRBJ1-5; the D gene is possibly TRBD1 (5 bases). The germline CDR1 and CDR2 sequences are WNHNN and SYGVQD (reference sequence). Trimming left V 4 bases short and J 7 bases short, with 20 bases between. The CDR3 is 16 residues long. CDR3: CASSGGQGTGGQPQHF. The CDR3 region has the DNA TGCGCCAGCAGTGGAGGTCAGGGAACGGGTGGGCAGCCCCAGCATTTT.